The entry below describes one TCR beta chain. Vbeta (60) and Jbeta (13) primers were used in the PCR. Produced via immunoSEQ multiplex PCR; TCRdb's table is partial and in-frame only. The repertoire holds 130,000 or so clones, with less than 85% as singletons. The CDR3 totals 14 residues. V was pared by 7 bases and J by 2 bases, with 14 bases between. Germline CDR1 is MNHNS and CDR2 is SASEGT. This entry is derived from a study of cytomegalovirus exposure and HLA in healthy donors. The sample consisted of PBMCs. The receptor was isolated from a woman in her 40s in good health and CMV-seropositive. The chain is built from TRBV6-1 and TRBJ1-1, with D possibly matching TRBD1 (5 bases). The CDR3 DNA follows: TGTGCCAGCACCCAGTTCGGGGGAAACACTGAAGCTTTCTTT. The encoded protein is CASTQFGGNTEAFF.